This T cell receptor beta chain was sequenced in a study of T cell responses to AZD1222 COVID-19 vaccine. Germline CDR1 LGHDT, CDR2 YNNKEL (reference sequence). V was trimmed by 0 bases and J by 3 bases, leaving 6 bases between them. CDR3 length: 14 residues. As for this clone: The antigen remains unidentified.

Study-level findings and limits: Clonal diversity was possibly underestimated, and white British individuals and females predominated among donors. Across spike, vaccine-associated CD4 TCRs were found, dominant at 160-218 and 743-854.

Using immunoSEQ multiplex PCR, the repertoire was profiled, and TCRdb retains in-frame clones only, with some absent. The table includes over 150,000 clones, around 88% detected once. The clonotype was recovered from an adult in good health. The chain is built from TRBV3-1 (or the pseudogene TRBV3-2) and TRBJ2-1; D remains unclear. The sequencing here drew on peripheral blood, taken on day 0 of AZD1222 vaccination. The CDR3, as DNA: TGTGCCAGCAGCCAAGACCGGCTCTACAATGAGCAGTTCTTC. Its protein is CASSQDRLYNEQFF.